This entry concerns a single T cell receptor (beta chain). What it binds is unknown. CDR3 size: 14 residues. Germline-derived CDR1 and CDR2 are SGHDT and YYEEEE. V was trimmed by 2 bases and J by 6 bases, leaving 15 bases between them. Clones were read by immunoSEQ multiplex PCR, and TCRdb kept only the in-frame ones, dropping some. The data hold about 88,000 clones, with roughly 90% observed a single time. The sample is drawn from a study of graft-versus-host responses after intestinal transplantation. Overall study: Recipients across the board were started on anti-thymocyte globulin induction, then kept on tacrolimus and steroids for about 3 years.

Findings and limits, study-wide: Detection of GvH clones occurred in recipient marrow, and some had their first appearance in ileum or blood.

The chain uses TRBV5-6 and TRBJ2-7; D gene unclear. The source was unstimulated CD4+ T cells sorted from spleen or lymph node cells, collected before intestinal transplant. This sequence was found in a human donor who received an intestinal transplant. CDR3 residues: CASSFRYTPREQYF. DNA for the CDR3: TGTGCCAGCAGCTTCAGGTATACCCCCCGCGAGCAGTACTTC.